Below are 21 T cell receptor beta chains sequenced from a single sample in a study of sequential checkpoint blockade in melanoma (dated by TCRdb to the late 2010s). The library was generated by the immunoSEQ multiplex PCR assay. TCRdb provides this immuneACCESS table in a form limited to in-frame rearrangements. Some clones are lacking; in checked studies, under half of them reflect an unresolved V gene, and why the rest are absent is not known. The sample profile shows about 18,000 clones; 70% to 75% of them were found once. About 37% of the sample lies in the top ten. Per the publication, the treatment or condition label means: randomized to nivolumab then ipilimumab (arm A) or the reverse (arm B). The source material was CD8+ T cells sorted from blood (inferred from file names), sampled from a patient given nivolumab and ipilimumab in sequence. The receptors come from a human donor with melanoma.

A note on this clone: An end of the junction differs from the germline gene, which may be a read error. The chain joins TRBV29-1 to TRBJ2-7; 14 nucleotides match TRBD2. The germline V gene encodes CDR1 SQVTM and CDR2 ANQGSEA. The CDR3 spans 14 residues. The CDR3 sequence is CSVEGTSGGYEQYF. CDR3 in DNA: TGCAGCGTCGAAGGGACTAGCGGGGGTTACGAGCAGTACTTC.

The V and J genes are TRBV6-5 and TRBJ2-7, with 7 positions matching TRBD1. Germline V gene data show CDR1 as MNHEY and CDR2 as SVGAGI. This CDR3 contains 14 residues. J lost 3 bases, V lost 5 bases, and 7 bases had no gene match. CDR3 amino acids: CASSPQGSDYEQYF. The CDR3 DNA reads as TGTGCCAGCAGTCCACAGGGGTCTGACTACGAGCAGTACTTC.

The V and J genes are TRBV10-1 and TRBJ2-5; tentatively, D is TRBD1 (6 bases). The J call may be wrong; the DNA end is better matched by TRBJ2-7. Germline-derived CDR1 and CDR2 are WNHNN and SYGVQD (reference sequence). The CDR3 has 12 residues. The CDR3 protein is CASSTGIYEQYF. The CDR3, as DNA: TGCGCCAGCAGTACAGGGATCTACGAGCAGTACTTC.

This chain connects TRBV7-8 to TRBJ2-7; D might be TRBD1 (5 bases). Germline V CDR1 and CDR2: SGHVS, FQNEAQ. Trimming took off 1 base at V and 2 bases at J, with 18 bases between the two ends. There are 17 residues in the CDR3. The DNA of the CDR3 is TGTGCCAGCAGCTTAGACAATCCAGGGAAACCCCCCTACGAGCAGTACTTC. Translated: CASSLDNPGKPPYEQYF. Looking up the rest from reference TRBV7-8 and TRBJ2-7 gives the full variable domain: GAGVSQSPRYKVAKRGQDVALRCDPISGHVSLFWYQQALGQGPEFLTYFQNEAQLDKSGLPSDRFFAERPEGSVSTLKIQRTQQEDSAVYLCASSLDNPGKPPYEQYFGPGTRLTVT.

The rearrangement uses TRBV6-1 and TRBJ2-5, with 8 positions matching TRBD2. The CDR3 extends over 16 amino acids. Germline V gene lookup returns CDR1 MNHNS and CDR2 SASEGT. V gave up 0 bases and J gave up 3 bases; unmatched junction bases: 6. DNA of the CDR3: TGTGCCAGCAGTGAAGCCCCTCGCGGGGGGAAAGAGACCCAGTACTTC. Residues: CASSEAPRGGKETQYF.

The CDR3 sequence is CASRGPGGIYEQYF. CDR3 coding DNA: TGTGCCAGCAGAGGCCCGGGAGGTATCTACGAGCAGTACTTC. The V gene is TRBV27, the J gene TRBJ2-7; TRBD2 agrees at 7 bases. The germline V gene encodes CDR1 MNHEY and CDR2 SMNVEV (reference sequence). This CDR3 is 14 amino acids long. Losses at the gene ends were 6 bases for V and 3 bases for J; bases not matched to a gene: 8.

This rearrangement joins TRBV7-9 to TRBJ2-7; 7 bases map to TRBD1. The CDR3 extends over 12 amino acids. The germline gives CDR1 SEHNR, CDR2 FQNEAQ (reference sequence). Germline trimming cut 8 bases from V and 5 bases from J; bases unmatched to any gene: 6. The CDR3 DNA follows: TGTGCCAGCGTCGAGGGGGCCAACGAGCAGTACTTC. This translates into CASVEGANEQYF.

This chain joins TRBV6-5 and TRBJ1-6, with 8 bases matching TRBD1. Per germline, CDR1 MNHEY and CDR2 SVGAGI. After removal of 2 bases from V and 10 bases from J, the junction contained 4 bases not matched to a gene. This CDR3 region has 14 residues. The CDR3 DNA sequence: TGTGCCAGCAGTTACGGACAGGGAAGCTCACCCCTCCACTTT. It translates to CASSYGQGSSPLHF.

The chain couples TRBV28 to TRBJ1-2; 7 positions agree with TRBD1. CDR3 length: 14 amino acids. The junction had 15 bases not matched to a gene; V was cut back by 7 bases and J by 10 bases. The germline gives CDR1 MDHEN, CDR2 SYDVKM. CDR3 bases: TGTGCCAGCACCAACTCAGGGACAGCAACTTTCTACACCTTC. Its translation: CASTNSGTATFYTF.

V is TRBV7-9 and J is TRBJ1-2, with D possibly matching TRBD1 (6 bases). V was shortened by 5 bases and J by 2 bases, with 9 bases between the two germline ends. This CDR3 comprises 13 residues. Germline CDR1 is SEHNR and CDR2 is FQNEAQ (reference sequence). The CDR3 region has the DNA TGTGCCAGCAGCCCCGGGACAAACTATGGCTACACCTTC. It specifies CASSPGTNYGYTF.

This sequence joins TRBV2 and TRBJ1-5; a possible D gene is TRBD1 (5 bases). Deletions cut 8 bases from V and 2 bases from J, with 10 bases between. The CDR3 has 13 residues. Germline V lookup: CDR1 SNHLY, CDR2 FYNNEI. In DNA form, the CDR3 reads TGTGCCAGCTGGGGGGGACGCAATCAGCCCCAGCATTTT. As protein: CASWGGRNQPQHF.

The chain has TRBV27 and TRBJ1-1; maybe TRBD1 (5 bases). CDR3 length: 14 amino acids. The V end was cut by 3 bases, the J end by 5 bases, with 13 bases between. Germline loops: CDR1 MNHEY, CDR2 SMNVEV (reference sequence). CDR3 sequence reads: CASSLGRGWTEAFF. The CDR3 bases are TGTGCCAGCAGTTTGGGGAGGGGATGGACTGAAGCTTTCTTT.

The gene calls are TRBV2 and TRBJ2-7, with 9 bases lining up with TRBD1. Losses at the gene ends were 4 bases for V and 2 bases for J; bases not matched to a gene: 12. The germline V gene encodes CDR1 SNHLY and CDR2 FYNNEI. The CDR3 has 17 residues. CDR3 in DNA: TGTGCCAGCAGTGGGTCCCGGGACAGGGTGGGACCCTACGAGCAGTACTTC. This sequence encodes CASSGSRDRVGPYEQYF.

The rearrangement joins TRBV6-4 to TRBJ2-7; the match to TRBD2 covers 8 bases. V shed 4 bases, J shed 6 bases, and the junction held 5 bases outside the gene matches. CDR3 length equals 13 residues. The germline V gene has CDR1 MRHNA and CDR2 SNTAGT. CDR3 region: CASSAREDGEQYF. For the CDR3, the DNA is TGTGCCAGCAGTGCGCGGGAGGATGGCGAGCAGTACTTC.

The rearrangement joins TRBV2 to TRBJ1-5, with D hard to call. From germline, CDR1 is SNHLY and CDR2 FYNNEI. The CDR3 totals 15 residues. With 0 bases removed from V and 0 bases from J, the gap between germline ends came to 6 bases. The CDR3 sequence: CASSEAPDSNQPQHF. CDR3 coding DNA: TGTGCCAGCAGTGAAGCGCCAGATAGCAATCAGCCCCAGCATTTT.

The genes are TRBV10-3 and TRBJ2-7; tentative D call: TRBD2 (6 bases). CDR1 and CDR2 (germline): ENHRY, SYGVKD. The V end lost 4 bases, the J end lost 2 bases, and 12 bases lay between the germline ends. CDR3 size: 14 residues. The CDR3: CAISGTNTAYEQYF. DNA of the CDR3: TGTGCCATCAGTGGGACTAATACGGCCTACGAGCAGTACTTC.

The V and J genes are TRBV4-1 and TRBJ2-7; 7 nucleotides align to TRBD2. V gave up 3 bases and J gave up 4 bases; unmatched junction bases: 6. The CDR3 contains 14 residues. Germline CDR1 MGHRA, CDR2 YSYEKL. The CDR3 sequence: CASSHRGEGYEQYF. CDR3 sequence (DNA): TGCGCCAGCAGCCATCGGGGGGAAGGGTACGAGCAGTACTTC.

The chain couples TRBV9 to TRBJ2-7; 7 bases map to TRBD1. The CDR3 extends over 14 amino acids. Germline-derived CDR1 and CDR2 are SGDLS and YYNGEE. V trimming: 3 bases; J trimming: 2 bases; junction bases outside the gene matches: 5. The CDR3 DNA reads TGTGCCAGCAGCGAGGGGGACAGTGCCTACGAGCAGTACTTC. Translation gives CASSEGDSAYEQYF.

The chain links TRBV7-8 to TRBJ1-6; D might be TRBD1 (5 bases). V lost 0 bases and J lost 3, with 9 bases in between. The CDR3 runs to 16 residues. CDR1 is SGHVS, CDR2 FQNEAQ, per germline. Here the CDR3 reads CASSLAGTFYNSPLHF. The CDR3 nucleotides are TGTGCCAGCAGCTTAGCTGGGACTTTCTATAATTCACCCCTCCACTTT.

This clone was seen only a few times. The chain has TRBV6-1 and TRBJ2-7; 10 bases are shared with TRBD1. V dropped 1 base and J dropped 4; count of bases not matched to a gene: 4. From germline, CDR1 is MNHNS and CDR2 SASEGT. The CDR3 length is 15 residues. CDR3: CASSEGQGASYEQYF. The CDR3 bases are TGTGCCAGCAGTGAAGGACAGGGGGCTTCGTACGAGCAGTACTTC.

V usage is TRBV27 and J usage is TRBJ2-1, with 7 bases fitting TRBD2. V lost 7 bases, J lost 7 bases, and 16 bases stayed unmatched. This CDR3 region has 16 residues. Germline CDR1 is MNHEY and CDR2 is SMNVEV (reference sequence). CDR3 sequence (DNA): TGTGCCAGCACTACCATGGGGAGGGGCAGGTGGAATGAGCAGTTCTTC. Translating it yields CASTTMGRGRWNEQFF.